This entry features one TCR beta chain sequence. Its antigen is currently unknown. This entry is derived from a study of cytomegalovirus exposure and HLA in healthy donors. Study-wide results and caveats: TCR beta V- and J-gene trimming was later associated with a missense DCLRE1C variant.

CDR3 length: 14 residues. Germline CDR1 SNHLY, CDR2 FYNNEI. With 5 bases removed from V and 4 bases from J, the gap between germline ends came to 11 bases. In the PCR, 60 Vbeta and 13 Jbeta primers were used. Measured with immunoSEQ multiplex PCR; TCRdb has only the in-frame clones, and not every one. The table has approximately 110,000 clones, about 80% seen once. The sample was PBMCs. The chain links TRBV2 to TRBJ2-2; D perhaps matches TRBD1 (5 bases). The receptor was derived from a woman in her thirties or forties in good health and CMV-seronegative. DNA of the CDR3: TGTGCCAGCAGTTCCTACACAGGCACCGGGGAGCTGTTTTTT. Protein: CASSSYTGTGELFF.